This T cell receptor beta chain emerged from a study of blood T cell repertoires in COVID-19. Overall study context: The samples span acute and convalescent COVID-19 from the United States, Italy and Spain. The cDNA or gDNA used as material had been derived from T cells, B-cell-depleted T cells, or PBMCs.

CDR3 length: 13 amino acids. Germline V CDR1 and CDR2: SQVTM, ANQGSEA. V was clipped by 5 bases and J by 7 bases; unmatched bases: 6. Authors' analysis steps: Quantification of nucleated cells was approximated via reference gene primer amplification. Sequencing was performed with immunoSEQ multiplex PCR; in TCRdb, only in-frame clones are kept and a portion is missing. The V and J calls and the clone size are those of that table, but D and trimming were determined from the DNA. The sample records more than 35,000 clones, approximately 80% being singletons. This receptor was taken from a man aged 65-85 years with acute or convalescent COVID-19. This rearrangement joins TRBV29-1 to TRBJ2-5, with 11 nucleotides matching TRBD1. Sequenced: peripheral blood. CDR3 loop: CSVRTGGSGTQYF. For the CDR3, the DNA is TGCAGCGTTCGGACAGGGGGCTCGGGGACCCAGTACTTC.